These T cell receptor beta chains were read from a single sample in a study of cytomegalovirus exposure and HLA in healthy donors. Here immunoSEQ multiplex PCR was the method, and the copy in TCRdb shows in-frame clones only, minus some. The table shows about 190,000 clones, with around four fifths occurring only once. The specimen was PBMCs. The receptors shown here come from a woman aged 18-30 years in good health and CMV-seronegative. Both conserved end residues are part of each CDR3. Each record gives: clone size, D gene, J gene, V gene, CDR3 DNA, CDR3 protein. The D gene is left open where the match is weak. Not every row has a clone size; where given, it reads once, few, many or a size class.

.	.	TRBJ1-1	TRBV2	TGTGCCAGCAGTGAGCTAGTCAACCTGAACACTGAAGCTTTCTTT	CASSELVNLNTEAFF
.	TRBD1	TRBJ1-6	TRBV5-6	TGTGCCAGCAGCCCCGGGACAGACTATAATTCACCCCTCCACTTT	CASSPGTDYNSPLHF
.	.	TRBJ2-7	TRBV21-1	TGTGCCAGCAGCAAAGAACTAATCTGTCGAATGGAGTACTTC	CASSKELICRMEYF
.	TRBD2	TRBJ2-1	TRBV19	TGTGCCGCCAGTAGTATAGCTAGCGGGCTAAATGAGCAGTTCTTC	CAASSIASGLNEQFF
.	TRBD1	TRBJ1-6	TRBV10-2	TGCGCCAGCAGTGAGTCCGGACAGGGCAATTCACCCCTCCACTTT	CASSESGQGNSPLHF
.	.	TRBJ2-5	TRBV6-1	TGTGCCAGCAGTGAAGCATATGGCAACCAAGAGACCCAGTACTTC	CASSEAYGNQETQYF
.	TRBD2	TRBJ2-7	TRBV18	TGTGCCAGCTCACCCGGCTCGGGGGGGTCCTACGAGCAGTACTTC	CASSPGSGGSYEQYF
.	TRBD1	TRBJ2-7	TRBV6-9	TGTGCCAGCAAAGGACAGGGGGGCGGCGAGCAGTACTTC	CASKGQGGGEQYF
.	.	TRBJ2-1	TRBV4-2	TGTGCCAGCAGCCAACTTGCGGGTGAGCAGTTCTTC	CASSQLAGEQFF
.	TRBD2	TRBJ2-1	TRBV27	TGTGCCAGCAGTTCCGGGACTAGCGGGTCGAATGAGCAGTTCTTC	CASSSGTSGSNEQFF
.	TRBD1	TRBJ2-7	TRBV28	TGTGCCAGCAGGGGACAGGGGGCAATTTACGAGCAGTACTTC	CASRGQGAIYEQYF
once	.	TRBJ2-7	TRBV28	TGTGCCAGCACACTTTCTTCGGGAGACGAGCAGTACTTC	CASTLSSGDEQYF
once	.	TRBJ1-4	TRBV28	TGTGCTATAGGGAAAGGGGATGCTGAAAAACTGTTTTTT	CAIGKGDAEKLFF
.	.	TRBJ2-2	TRBV6-4	TGTGCCAGCTTGGCGGGATCCGGGGAGCTGTTTTTT	CASLAGSGELFF
once	TRBD2	TRBJ2-5	TRBV2	TGTGCCAGCAGTGAGAACGGGGGGTCCGAGGAGACCCAGTACTTC	CASSENGGSEETQYF
.	TRBD2	TRBJ2-3	TRBV30	TGTGCCTGGAGATACCAGCGGGAGGCAGATACGCAGTATTTT	CAWRYQREADTQYF
.	.	TRBJ1-5	TRBV4-2	TGTGCCAGCAGCCAAGGAGGAGGGAGTGGATCGGGAAGCAATCAGCCCCAGCATTTT	CASSQGGGSGSGSNQPQHF
.	.	TRBJ2-3	TRBV28	TGTGCCAGCAGTTCAGAGGTCACAGATACGCAGTATTTT	CASSSEVTDTQYF
.	TRBD2	TRBJ2-7	TRBV6-5	TGTGCCAGCACCTACAAGCGGGGGAAAAGGTACGAGCAGTACTTC	CASTYKRGKRYEQYF
few	.	TRBJ1-5	TRBV4-1	TGCGCCAGCAGCCAAGGGGATGGGGGCTGGGGGCCCCAGCATTTT	CASSQGDGGWGPQHF
.	.	TRBJ2-2	TRBV28	TGTGCCACCCATCCTAGGTCTAACACCGGGGAGCTGTTTTTT	CATHPRSNTGELFF
few	.	TRBJ2-2	TRBV18	TGTGCCAGCTCACCACTCGAAGAGACCGGGGAGCTGTTTTTT	CASSPLEETGELFF
.	TRBD2	TRBJ2-1	TRBV7-3	TGTGCCAGCAGCTTATCTAGCGGGATTCCCTACAATGAGCAGTTCTTC	CASSLSSGIPYNEQFF
.	.	TRBJ2-6	TRBV5-1	TGCGCCAGCAGCGAACCCGGACAGTCCCTTCTAGGGGCCAACGTCCTGACTTTC	CASSEPGQSLLGANVLTF
.	TRBD2	TRBJ2-5	TRBV18	TGTGCCAGCTCACTAACCCTAGCGGGGGCCTTCCAAGAGACCCAGTACTTC	CASSLTLAGAFQETQYF
.	TRBD1	TRBJ1-2	TRBV5-1	TGCGCCAGCAGATATATTATAGGGGGCCCAGGGCTAGGCTACACCTTC	CASRYIIGGPGLGYTF
.	TRBD1	TRBJ1-2	TRBV6-5	TGTGCCAGCAGTTCCTCCGGGACAGGGGAGGAGGGCTACACCTTC	CASSSSGTGEEGYTF
.	.	TRBJ1-2	TRBV7-6	TGTGCCAGCAGCTTAGGGGCTTCGAGTCAGAATGGCTACACCTTC	CASSLGASSQNGYTF
.	.	TRBJ2-7	TRBV7-6	TGTGCCAGCAGCTTATACAGGGTCTCTGACCACGAGCAGTACTTC	CASSLYRVSDHEQYF
.	.	TRBJ1-5	TRBV12-1	TGTGCCAGCAGCTGCCCAGACAGCCAGCCCCAGCATTTT	CASSCPDSQPQHF
.	TRBD1	TRBJ2-5	TRBV5-1	TGCGCCAGCAGCTCCCCGGGACAGGGATTAGAGACCCAGTACTTC	CASSSPGQGLETQYF
.	TRBD1	TRBJ2-7	TRBV27	TGTGCCAGCAGTTTATCCCGGGACAGGGTGAGCTCCTACGAGCAGTACTTC	CASSLSRDRVSSYEQYF
.	TRBD2	TRBJ2-1	TRBV11-2	TGTGCCAGCAGACTTATAGCGGGAGCAAACAATGAGCAGTTCTTC	CASRLIAGANNEQFF
.	TRBD1	TRBJ2-5	TRBV5-5	TGTGCCAGCAGTCCCACAGGGGGCGTCCAAGAGACCCAGTACTTC	CASSPTGGVQETQYF
.	.	TRBJ1-4	TRBV5-5	TGTGCCAGCAGCTTGCAGGGACATACTAATGAAAAACTGTTTTTT	CASSLQGHTNEKLFF
few	TRBD1	TRBJ2-1	TRBV19	TGTGCCAGTAGTCCATCGGTAGGGACAGGGGGCGCGAATGAGCAGTTCTTC	CASSPSVGTGGANEQFF
.	TRBD1	TRBJ2-7	TRBV7-9	TGTGCCAGCAGCCTCAGCGGGACAGGGATCTACGAGCAGTACTTC	CASSLSGTGIYEQYF
.	.	TRBJ1-4	TRBV9	TGTGCCAGCAGCGTAGAGTGGGGGGGAACTAATGAAAAACTGTTTTTT	CASSVEWGGTNEKLFF
.	TRBD1	TRBJ1-1	TRBV27	TGTGCCAGCGGGAAACAGGGGACTGAAGCTTTCTTT	CASGKQGTEAFF
.	.	TRBJ2-5	TRBV11-2	TGTGCCAGCAGCCTCCGTCAGCGGTGGCGAGGGGAGACCCAGTACTTC	CASSLRQRWRGETQYF
.	TRBD1	TRBJ1-3	TRBV7-9	TGTGCCACCCGAGGGGGACAGGACCGACATTCTGGAAACACCATATATTTT	CATRGGQDRHSGNTIYF
once	.	TRBJ2-3	TRBV2	TGTGCCAGTGCTGGGGGCTGGGCAGATACGCAGTATTTT	CASAGGWADTQYF
.	.	TRBJ1-6	TRBV7-8	TGTGCCAGCAGCTTACAGGCTAATTCACCCCTCCACTTT	CASSLQANSPLHF
.	.	TRBJ2-3	TRBV5-1	TGCGCCAGCAGCTTGGGAGGAACCTACACAGATACGCAGTATTTT	CASSLGGTYTDTQYF